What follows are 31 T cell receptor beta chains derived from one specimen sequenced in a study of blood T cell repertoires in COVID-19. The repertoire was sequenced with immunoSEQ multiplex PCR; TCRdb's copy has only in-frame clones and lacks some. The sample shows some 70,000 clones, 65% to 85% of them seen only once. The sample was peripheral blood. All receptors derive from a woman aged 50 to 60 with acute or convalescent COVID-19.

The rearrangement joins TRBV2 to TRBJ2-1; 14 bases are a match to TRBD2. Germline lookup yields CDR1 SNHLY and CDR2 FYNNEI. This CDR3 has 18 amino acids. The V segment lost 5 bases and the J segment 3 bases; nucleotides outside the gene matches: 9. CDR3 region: CASSPGTSGSIDYNEQFF. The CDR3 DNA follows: TGTGCCAGCAGTCCTGGGACTAGCGGGAGTATAGACTACAATGAGCAGTTCTTC. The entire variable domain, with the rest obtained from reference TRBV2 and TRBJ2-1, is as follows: EPEVTQTPSHQVTQMGQEVILRCVPISNHLYFYWYRQILGQKVEFLVSFYNNEISEKSEIFDDQFSVERPDGSNFTLKIRSTKLEDSAMYFCASSPGTSGSIDYNEQFFGPGTRLTVL.

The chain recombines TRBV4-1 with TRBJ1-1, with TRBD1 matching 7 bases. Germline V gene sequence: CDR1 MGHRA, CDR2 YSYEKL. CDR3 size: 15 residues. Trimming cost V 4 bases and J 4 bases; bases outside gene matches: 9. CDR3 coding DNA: TGCGCCAGCAGCCCCCAAGGGGGCGCGGGCACTGAAGCTTTCTTT. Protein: CASSPQGGAGTEAFF.

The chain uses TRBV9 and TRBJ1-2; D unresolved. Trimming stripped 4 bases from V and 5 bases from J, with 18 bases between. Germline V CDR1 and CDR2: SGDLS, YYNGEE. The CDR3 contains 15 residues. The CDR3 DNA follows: TGTGCCAGCAGCAGCGTGGGTTCCGACTCATATGGCTACACCTTC. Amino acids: CASSSVGSDSYGYTF.

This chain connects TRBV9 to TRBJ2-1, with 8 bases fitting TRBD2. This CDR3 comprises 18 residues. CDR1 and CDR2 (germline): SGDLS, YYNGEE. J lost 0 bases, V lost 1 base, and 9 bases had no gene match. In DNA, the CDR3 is TGTGCCAGCAGCGTACCCAGGACTAGCCCAAGCTCCTACAATGAGCAGTTCTTC. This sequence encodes CASSVPRTSPSSYNEQFF.

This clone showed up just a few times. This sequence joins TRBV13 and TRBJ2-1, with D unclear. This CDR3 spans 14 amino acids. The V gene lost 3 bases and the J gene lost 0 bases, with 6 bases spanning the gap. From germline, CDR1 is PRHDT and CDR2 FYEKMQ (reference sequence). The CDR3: CASSFRSSYNEQFF. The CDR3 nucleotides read TGTGCCAGCAGCTTCAGAAGCTCCTACAATGAGCAGTTCTTC.

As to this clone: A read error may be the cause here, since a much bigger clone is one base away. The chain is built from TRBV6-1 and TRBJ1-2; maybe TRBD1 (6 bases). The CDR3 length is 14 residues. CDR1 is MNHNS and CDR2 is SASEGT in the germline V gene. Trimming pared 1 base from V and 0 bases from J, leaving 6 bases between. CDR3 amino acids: CASSEGQANYGYTF. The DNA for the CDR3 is TGTGCCAGCAGTGAAGGACAGGCTAACTATGGCTACACCTTC.

The CDR3 reads CASQLGTGGVEQYF. The CDR3 coding sequence is TGTGCCAGTCAACTAGGGACAGGGGGCGTCGAGCAGTACTTC. The chain links TRBV3-1 (or the pseudogene TRBV3-2) to TRBJ2-7; 12 bases line up with TRBD1. The CDR3 is 14 amino acids. CDR1 and CDR2 (germline): LGHDT, YNNKEL (reference sequence). J was trimmed by 6 bases and V by 9 bases; bases with no gene match: 9.

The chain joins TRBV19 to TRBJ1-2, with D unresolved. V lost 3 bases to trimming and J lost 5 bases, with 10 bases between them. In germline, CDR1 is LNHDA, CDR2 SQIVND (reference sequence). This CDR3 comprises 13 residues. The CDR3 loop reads CASSMGSVYGYTF. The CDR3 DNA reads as TGTGCCAGTAGTATGGGCAGTGTATATGGCTACACCTTC.

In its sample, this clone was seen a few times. The DNA of the CDR3 is TGCGCCAGCAGCTTGGCTCCTAGCGGGGGGTTCTCCGGGGAGCTGTTTTTT. Translated, it gives CASSLAPSGGFSGELFF. The V call is TRBV5-1, the J call TRBJ2-2, with 11 positions matching TRBD2. Germline values: CDR1 SGHRS, CDR2 YFSETQ. V dropped 0 bases and J dropped 6; count of bases not matched to a gene: 7. The CDR3 extends over 17 amino acids.

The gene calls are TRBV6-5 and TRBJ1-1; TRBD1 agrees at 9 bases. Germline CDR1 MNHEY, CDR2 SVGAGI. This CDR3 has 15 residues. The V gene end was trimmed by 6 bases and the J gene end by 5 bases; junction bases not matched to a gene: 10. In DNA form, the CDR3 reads TGTGCCAGCAGCCCCGCTAGCGACAGGGGGACTGAAGCTTTCTTT. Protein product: CASSPASDRGTEAFF.

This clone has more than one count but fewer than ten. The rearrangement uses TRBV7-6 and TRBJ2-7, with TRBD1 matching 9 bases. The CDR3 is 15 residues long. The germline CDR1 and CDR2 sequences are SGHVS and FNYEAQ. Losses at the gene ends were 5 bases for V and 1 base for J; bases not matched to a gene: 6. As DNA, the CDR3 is TGTGCCAGCAGCGACGGGACAGGGATTTCCTACGAGCAGTACTTC. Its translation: CASSDGTGISYEQYF.

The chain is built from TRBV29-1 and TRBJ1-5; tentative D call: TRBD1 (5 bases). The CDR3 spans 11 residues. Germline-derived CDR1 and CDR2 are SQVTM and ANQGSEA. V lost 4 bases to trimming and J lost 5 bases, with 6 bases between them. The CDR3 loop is CSVGGDQPQHF. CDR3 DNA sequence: TGCAGCGTTGGGGGGGATCAGCCCCAGCATTTT.

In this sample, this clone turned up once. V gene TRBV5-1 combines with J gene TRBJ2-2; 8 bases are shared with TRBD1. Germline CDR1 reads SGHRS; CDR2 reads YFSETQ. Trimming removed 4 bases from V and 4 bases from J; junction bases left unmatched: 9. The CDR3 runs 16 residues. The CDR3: CASSISPGQVTGELFF. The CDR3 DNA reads TGCGCCAGCAGCATTTCTCCGGGACAGGTCACCGGGGAGCTGTTTTTT.

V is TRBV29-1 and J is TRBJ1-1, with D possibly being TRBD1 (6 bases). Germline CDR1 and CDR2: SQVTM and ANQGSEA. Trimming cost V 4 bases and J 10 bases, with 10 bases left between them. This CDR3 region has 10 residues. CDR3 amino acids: CSVGEGGAFF. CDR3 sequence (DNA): TGCAGCGTTGGGGAGGGGGGAGCTTTCTTT.

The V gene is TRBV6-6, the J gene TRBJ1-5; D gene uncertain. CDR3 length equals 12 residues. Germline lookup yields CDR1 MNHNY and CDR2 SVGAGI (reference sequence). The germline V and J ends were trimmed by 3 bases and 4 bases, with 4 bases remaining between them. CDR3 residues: CASSYYNQPQHF. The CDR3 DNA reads TGTGCCAGCAGTTATTATAATCAGCCCCAGCATTTT.

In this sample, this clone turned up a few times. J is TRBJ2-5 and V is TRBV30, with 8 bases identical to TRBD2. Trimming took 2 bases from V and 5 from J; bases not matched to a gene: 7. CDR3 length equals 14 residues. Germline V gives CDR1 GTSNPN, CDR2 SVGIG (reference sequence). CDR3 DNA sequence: TGTGCCTGGAGTACCGGACTAGCCACCGAGACCCAGTACTTC. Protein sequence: CAWSTGLATETQYF.

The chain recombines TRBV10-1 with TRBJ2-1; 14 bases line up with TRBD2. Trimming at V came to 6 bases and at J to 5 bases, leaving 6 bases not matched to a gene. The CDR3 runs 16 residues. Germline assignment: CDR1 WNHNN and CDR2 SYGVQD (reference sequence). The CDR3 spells CASRWGLAGAHNEQFF. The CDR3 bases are TGCGCCAGCAGATGGGGACTAGCGGGAGCCCACAATGAGCAGTTCTTC.

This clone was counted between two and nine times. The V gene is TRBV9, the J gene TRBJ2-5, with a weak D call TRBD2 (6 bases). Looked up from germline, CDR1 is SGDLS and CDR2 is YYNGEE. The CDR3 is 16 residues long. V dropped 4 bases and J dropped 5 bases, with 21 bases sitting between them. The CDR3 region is CASSISGFVRGETQYF. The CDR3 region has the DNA TGTGCCAGCAGCATTAGCGGCTTTGTGCGGGGTGAGACCCAGTACTTC.

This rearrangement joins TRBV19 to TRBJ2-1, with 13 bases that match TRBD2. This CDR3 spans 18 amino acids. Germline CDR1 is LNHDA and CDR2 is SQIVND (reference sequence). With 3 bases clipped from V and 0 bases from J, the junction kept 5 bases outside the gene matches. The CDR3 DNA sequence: TGTGCCAGTAGTATGGGACTAGCGGGAAAAGGCTCCTACAATGAGCAGTTCTTC. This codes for CASSMGLAGKGSYNEQFF.

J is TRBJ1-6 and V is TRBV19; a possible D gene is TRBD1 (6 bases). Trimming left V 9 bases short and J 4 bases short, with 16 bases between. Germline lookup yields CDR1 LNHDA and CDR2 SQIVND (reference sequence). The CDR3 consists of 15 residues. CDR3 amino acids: CASRTGGIYNSPLHF. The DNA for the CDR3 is TGTGCCAGCCGAACTGGGGGCATATATAATTCACCCCTCCACTTT.

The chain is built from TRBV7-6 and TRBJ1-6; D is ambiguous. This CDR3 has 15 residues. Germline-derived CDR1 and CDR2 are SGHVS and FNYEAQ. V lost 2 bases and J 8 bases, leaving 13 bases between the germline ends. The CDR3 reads CASSLIREGDSPLHF. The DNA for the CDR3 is TGTGCCAGCAGCTTAATCCGGGAGGGCGATTCACCCCTCCACTTT.

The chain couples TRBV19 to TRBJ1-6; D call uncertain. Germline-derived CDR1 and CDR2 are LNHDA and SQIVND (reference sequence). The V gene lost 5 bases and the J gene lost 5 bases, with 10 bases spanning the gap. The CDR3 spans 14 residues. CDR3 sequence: CASSSIADNSPLHF. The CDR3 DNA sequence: TGTGCCAGTAGTTCTATTGCGGATAATTCACCCCTCCACTTT.

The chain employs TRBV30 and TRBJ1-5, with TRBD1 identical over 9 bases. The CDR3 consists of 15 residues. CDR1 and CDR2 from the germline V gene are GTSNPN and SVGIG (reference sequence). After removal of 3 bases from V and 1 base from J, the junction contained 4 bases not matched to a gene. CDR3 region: CAWRRQGVSNQPQHF. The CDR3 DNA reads TGTGCCTGGAGACGACAGGGGGTAAGCAATCAGCCCCAGCATTTT.

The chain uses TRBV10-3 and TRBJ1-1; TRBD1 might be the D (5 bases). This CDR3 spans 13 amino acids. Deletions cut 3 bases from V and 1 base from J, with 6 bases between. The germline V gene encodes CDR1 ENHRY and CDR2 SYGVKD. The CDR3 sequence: CAISDGQNTEAFF. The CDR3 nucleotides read TGTGCCATCAGTGATGGACAGAACACTGAAGCTTTCTTT.

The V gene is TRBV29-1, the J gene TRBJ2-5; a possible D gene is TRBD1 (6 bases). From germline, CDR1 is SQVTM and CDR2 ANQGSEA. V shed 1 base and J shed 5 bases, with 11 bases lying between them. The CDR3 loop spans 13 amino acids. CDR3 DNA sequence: TGCAGCGTTGAAGGGGGGCGAGAGGAGACCCAGTACTTC. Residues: CSVEGGREETQYF.

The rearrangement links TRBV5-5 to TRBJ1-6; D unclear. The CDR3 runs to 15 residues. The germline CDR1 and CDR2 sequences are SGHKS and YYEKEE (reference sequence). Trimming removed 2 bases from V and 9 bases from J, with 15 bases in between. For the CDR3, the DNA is TGTGCCAGCAGCTTAGCAACCCCTGAGTCTTCACCCCTCCACTTT. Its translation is CASSLATPESSPLHF. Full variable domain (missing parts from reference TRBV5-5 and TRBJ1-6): DAGVTQSPTHLIKTRGQQVTLRCSPISGHKSVSWYQQVLGQGPQFIFQYYEKEERGRGNFPDRFSARQFPNYSSELNVNALLLGDSALYLCASSLATPESSPLHFGNGTRLTVT.

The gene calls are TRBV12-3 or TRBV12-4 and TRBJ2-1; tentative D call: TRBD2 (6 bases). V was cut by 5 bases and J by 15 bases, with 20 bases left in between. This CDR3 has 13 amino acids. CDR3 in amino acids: CASSPTQPIGGFF. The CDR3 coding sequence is TGTGCCAGCAGTCCTACACAGCCCATCGGGGGGTTCTTC.

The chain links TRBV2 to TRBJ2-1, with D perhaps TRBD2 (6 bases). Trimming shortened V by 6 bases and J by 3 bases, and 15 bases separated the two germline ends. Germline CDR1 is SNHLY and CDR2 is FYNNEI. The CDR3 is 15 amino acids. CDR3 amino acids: CASSRDFQVYNEQFF. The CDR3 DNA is TGTGCCAGCAGCAGGGACTTCCAAGTCTACAATGAGCAGTTCTTC.

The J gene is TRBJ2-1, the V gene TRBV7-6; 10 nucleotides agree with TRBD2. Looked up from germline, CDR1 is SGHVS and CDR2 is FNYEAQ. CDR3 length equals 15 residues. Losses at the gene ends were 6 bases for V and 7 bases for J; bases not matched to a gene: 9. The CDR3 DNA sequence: TGTGCCAGCAGTTTACTAGCGGGAAGCTTGAATGAGCAGTTCTTC. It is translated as CASSLLAGSLNEQFF.

The CDR3 here is CASSAGLAGESRAYNEQFF. The CDR3 DNA sequence: TGTGCCAGCAGCGCCGGACTAGCGGGAGAGAGTAGAGCCTACAATGAGCAGTTCTTC. This sequence joins TRBV7-6 and TRBJ2-1; 13 bases map to TRBD2. The germline V gene encodes CDR1 SGHVS and CDR2 FNYEAQ. V shed 5 bases and J 2 bases; nucleotides not matched to a gene: 12. This CDR3 region has 19 residues.

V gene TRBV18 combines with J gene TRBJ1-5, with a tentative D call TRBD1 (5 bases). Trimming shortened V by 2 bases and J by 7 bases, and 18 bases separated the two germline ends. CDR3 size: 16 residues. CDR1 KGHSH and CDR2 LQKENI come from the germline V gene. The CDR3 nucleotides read TGTGCCAGCTCACCAGTGGGAGGGGTGGAAGGGCAGCCCCAGCATTTT. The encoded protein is CASSPVGGVEGQPQHF.